This TCR beta chain is drawn from a study of blood T cell repertoires in COVID-19. Generated by immunoSEQ multiplex PCR, the TCRdb table keeps only in-frame clones and is missing some. The table includes over 120,000 clones, 65% to 90% detected once. Trimming removed 2 bases at V and 2 bases at J, with 7 bases between. Per germline, CDR1 SNHLY and CDR2 FYNNEI. The CDR3 is 15 amino acids. This clone was seen once. The TCR was taken from a man in his 60s with active or convalescent COVID-19. This chain connects TRBV2 to TRBJ1-6; D unclear. The sample consisted of peripheral blood. CDR3 protein: CASSEQATYNSPLHF. The CDR3 DNA follows: TGTGCCAGCAGTGAACAGGCAACCTATAATTCACCCCTCCACTTT.